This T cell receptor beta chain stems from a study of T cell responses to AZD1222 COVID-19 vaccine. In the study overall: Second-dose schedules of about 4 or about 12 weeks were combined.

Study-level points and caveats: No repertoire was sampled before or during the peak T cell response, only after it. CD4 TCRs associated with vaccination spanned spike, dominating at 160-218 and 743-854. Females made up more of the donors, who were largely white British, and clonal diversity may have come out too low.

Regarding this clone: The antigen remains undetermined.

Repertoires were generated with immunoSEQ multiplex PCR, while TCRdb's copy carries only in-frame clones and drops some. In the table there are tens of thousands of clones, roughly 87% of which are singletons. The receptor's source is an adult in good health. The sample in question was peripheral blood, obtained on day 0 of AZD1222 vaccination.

Written as DNA, the CDR3 is TGTGCCAGCAGCTTACCCTCAGGATCTGGGGCCAACGTCCTGACTTTC. Translating it yields CASSLPSGSGANVLTF. The chain combines TRBV7-9 with TRBJ2-6; D is undetermined. Trimming removed 2 bases from V and 1 base from J, with 9 bases in between. CDR1 and CDR2 from the germline V gene are SEHNR and FQNEAQ (reference sequence). This CDR3 is built from 16 residues. Full variable domain (rest looked up from reference TRBV7-9 and TRBJ2-6): DTGVSQNPRHKITKRGQNVTFRCDPISEHNRLYWYRQTLGQGPEFLTYFQNEAQLEKSRLLSDRFSAERPKGSFSTLEIQRTEQGDSAMYLCASSLPSGSGANVLTFGAGSRLTVL.